This note documents a single T cell receptor (beta chain) sequence. Its target is not known. A clone one base away is much larger, so this may be a read error. The record originates from a study of circulating CD8 cells and anti-PD-1 response in melanoma. In the study overall: Every 2 weeks, patients got 3 mg/kg nivolumab intravenously.

Trimming cost V 0 bases and J 13 bases, with 16 bases left between them. Germline V lookup: CDR1 SNHLY, CDR2 FYNNEI. The CDR3 runs 14 residues. Each library started from approximately 14 ng of total RNA using the QIAseq Immune Repertoire TCR panel. TCRdb reprocessed the reads with MiXCR, giving one entry per CDR3 protein. The table lists roughly 700 distinct CDR3 sequences, roughly 9% of them singletons, with around 15% in the top ten. General observations from the study: Subset repertoires were largely private at M1, with under 7.5% shared. TIGIT repertoires were least diverse, DNEG repertoires most diverse. Published repertoire comparisons used only baseline and M1 samples.

Four subsets defined by PD-1 and/or TIGIT were sorted from live CD3+CD8+TCRalphabeta+ cells. The specimen comprised CD8+ T cells from PBMCs, sampled at baseline or after one month of anti-PD-1 therapy (not recorded which). The receptor was derived from a human donor with melanoma. V is TRBV2 and J is TRBJ2-1; the D is unclear. The CDR3 DNA follows: TGTGCCAGCAGTGAAGCGCTCGTTCGAGAGACCCAGTTCTTC. Protein sequence: CASSEALVRETQFF.